This passage covers 16 T cell receptor beta chains from one sample sequenced in a study of molecular identifiers for immune sequencing clone quantification. TCRdb re-called the PCR reads through MiXCR, storing one row per CDR3 protein. Altogether some 680,000 distinct CDR3 sequences are present, about 25% being singletons, with the ten largest covering 0.78%. The sample consisted of naive CD8+ T cells from blood, with Jurkat cell RNA spiked in. This sample's subset: FACS-sorted CD8+CD4-CCR7+CD45RA+ naive T cells. The receptors here all came from a human donor in good health. Some libraries in this study had Jurkat cell RNA spiked in.

This clonotype appeared many times. V usage is TRBV6-2 or TRBV6-3 and J usage is TRBJ1-1; D not certain. Germline CDR1 is MNHEY and CDR2 is SVGEGT. Trimming took 0 bases from V and 3 from J, leaving 20 bases between them. The CDR3 extends over 18 amino acids. The CDR3 region has the DNA TGTGCCAGCAGTTACTCGATAATTGGCAGTTACCGGCACACTGAAGCTTTCTTT. It codes for CASSYSIIGSYRHTEAFF.

This clonotype was counted at least ten times. This chain uses TRBV29-1 with TRBJ2-1, with 13 bases lining up with TRBD2. V gave up 5 bases and J gave up 4 bases; unmatched junction bases: 5. The V gene's germline CDR1 is SQVTM and CDR2 ANQGSEA. The CDR3 is 15 residues long. CDR3 nucleotides: TGCAGCGTTCCGAAGACTAGCGGGAGGTACAATGAGCAGTTCTTC. Translated, it gives CSVPKTSGRYNEQFF.

This clonotype showed up just a few times. The chain is built from TRBV4-1 and TRBJ1-1; D not resolved. This CDR3 region has 16 residues. CDR1 MGHRA and CDR2 YSYEKL come from the germline V gene. The V gene lost 0 bases and the J gene lost 0 bases, with 11 bases spanning the gap. The CDR3, as DNA: TGCGCCAGCAGCCAAGAAAACAGAAATTTGAACACTGAAGCTTTCTTT. This codes for CASSQENRNLNTEAFF.

This clonotype was counted many times. The V gene is TRBV7-8, the J gene TRBJ2-1; D possibly corresponds to TRBD1 (6 bases). The CDR3 sequence is 16 residues long. Germline assignment: CDR1 SGHVS and CDR2 FQNEAQ. V gave up 6 bases and J gave up 1 base, with 16 bases separating them. CDR3 in DNA: TGTGCCAGCAGTTACCCTTTCGGGACATCCTACAATGAGCAGTTCTTC. It translates to CASSYPFGTSYNEQFF.

The chain has TRBV7-8 and TRBJ2-7; the match to TRBD2 covers 12 bases. The CDR3 contains 15 residues. Germline loops: CDR1 SGHVS, CDR2 FQNEAQ. The V segment lost 5 bases and the J segment 4 bases; nucleotides outside the gene matches: 6. The CDR3 DNA follows: TGTGCCAGCAGCCCCCAGACTAGCGGGGGATACGAGCAGTACTTC. Its protein is CASSPQTSGGYEQYF.

This clonotype has only a few counts. The gene calls are TRBV27 and TRBJ1-1; D not resolved. Trimming stripped 6 bases from V and 3 bases from J, with 11 bases between. This CDR3 is 13 amino acids long. Germline V gene lookup returns CDR1 MNHEY and CDR2 SMNVEV (reference sequence). CDR3 nucleotide sequence: TGTGCCAGCAGCACATTCTTAGACACTGAAGCTTTCTTT. Translation gives CASSTFLDTEAFF.

In this sample, this clonotype turned up a few times. J is TRBJ1-5 and V is TRBV7-8, with D perhaps matching TRBD1 (6 bases). This CDR3 has 16 residues. Trimming pared 4 bases from V and 2 bases from J, leaving 15 bases between. CDR1 and CDR2 from the germline V gene are SGHVS and FQNEAQ. CDR3 DNA: TGTGCCAGCAGCTCAGGGACATCAGTGGGCAATCAGCCCCAGCATTTT. It yields the protein CASSSGTSVGNQPQHF.

Many counts were recorded for this clonotype. The rearrangement uses TRBV12-3 or TRBV12-4 and TRBJ2-3; D is undetermined. Trimming pared 7 bases from V and 4 bases from J, leaving 15 bases between. The CDR3 length is 14 residues. CDR3 loop: CASIHTDLPDTQYF. CDR3 DNA sequence: TGTGCCAGCATTCATACTGATCTGCCAGATACGCAGTATTTT.

J is TRBJ2-1 and V is TRBV4-3; tentative D call: TRBD2 (6 bases). Trimming took off 0 bases at V and 12 bases at J, with 24 bases between the two ends. The CDR3 has 17 residues. Germline CDR1 and CDR2: LGHNA and YSLEER. The CDR3 DNA reads TGCGCCAGCAGCCAAGAACCTGTGTACGGCGGGCGGGGCGCGCAGTTCTTC. Its translation: CASSQEPVYGGRGAQFF.

The sample holds a few counts of this clonotype. This rearrangement joins TRBV6-2 or TRBV6-3 to TRBJ1-2, with D hard to call. The CDR3 spans 14 residues. Per germline, CDR1 MNHEY and CDR2 SVGEGT. The V and J ends lost 0 bases and 7 bases respectively, with 12 bases between them. As DNA, the CDR3 is TGTGCCAGCAGTTACTCGATTCCGAGTACTGGCTACACCTTC. Translating gives CASSYSIPSTGYTF.

This clonotype is a singleton in its sample. A single base separates this from a much larger clone, so it may be a read error. Lacking the conserved final phenylalanine or tryptophan, this CDR3 likely reflects a read error. CDR3 residues: CASSLEGTAILYGYTL. As DNA, the CDR3 is TGCGCCAGCAGCTTGGAGGGGACAGCAATCCTCTATGGCTACACCCTC. J is TRBJ1-2 and V is TRBV5-1; 7 positions match TRBD1. The V segment lost 0 bases and the J segment 4 bases; nucleotides outside the gene matches: 9. The CDR3 totals 16 residues. Germline loops: CDR1 SGHRS, CDR2 YFSETQ.

This clonotype turned up a few times. This rearrangement joins TRBV5-5 to TRBJ1-1, with D perhaps TRBD1 (5 bases). V was trimmed by 5 bases and J by 6 bases, leaving 17 bases between them. The CDR3 is made up of 14 amino acids. Germline loops: CDR1 SGHKS, CDR2 YYEKEE (reference sequence). The DNA for the CDR3 is TGTGCCAGCAGGACCGCCCAGGGACCTTCTGAAGCTTTCTTT. This codes for CASRTAQGPSEAFF.

Many counts were recorded for this clonotype. V is TRBV4-3 and J is TRBJ2-7; D is unclear. The V end was cut by 3 bases, the J end by 0 bases, with 12 bases between. The length of the CDR3 is 15 residues. Germline values: CDR1 LGHNA, CDR2 YSLEER. CDR3 sequence (DNA): TGCGCCAGCAGCCAGTACGACTCAAGCTCCTACGAGCAGTACTTC. Its protein is CASSQYDSSSYEQYF.

The chain links TRBV7-2 to TRBJ2-7, with TRBD2 identical over 9 bases. The CDR3 spans 15 residues. Germline loops: CDR1 SGHTA, CDR2 FQGNSA. V lost 1 base, J lost 3 bases, and 4 bases stayed unmatched. CDR3 DNA sequence: TGTGCCAGCAGCTTAGAGCGGGGGGCCAACTACGAGCAGTACTTC. Its protein product is CASSLERGANYEQYF.

This clonotype was observed many times. The chain uses TRBV12-3 or TRBV12-4 and TRBJ1-6; 7 bases are a match to TRBD1. The CDR3 length is 15 residues. Trimming at V came to 1 base and at J to 6 bases, leaving 3 bases not matched to a gene. This chain's CDR3 is CASSLGDRANSPLHF. The CDR3 nucleotides are TGTGCCAGCAGTTTAGGAGACAGGGCTAATTCACCCCTCCACTTT.

The chain carries TRBV11-2 and TRBJ2-7; D tentatively fits TRBD1 or TRBD2 (6 bases each). The V and J ends lost 4 bases and 3 bases respectively, with 16 bases between them. Looked up from germline, CDR1 is SGHAT and CDR2 is FQNNGV. This CDR3 is built from 15 residues. CDR3 sequence: CASSSGAWGSYEQYF. The CDR3 nucleotides read TGTGCCAGCAGCTCGGGGGCGTGGGGAAGCTACGAGCAGTACTTC.